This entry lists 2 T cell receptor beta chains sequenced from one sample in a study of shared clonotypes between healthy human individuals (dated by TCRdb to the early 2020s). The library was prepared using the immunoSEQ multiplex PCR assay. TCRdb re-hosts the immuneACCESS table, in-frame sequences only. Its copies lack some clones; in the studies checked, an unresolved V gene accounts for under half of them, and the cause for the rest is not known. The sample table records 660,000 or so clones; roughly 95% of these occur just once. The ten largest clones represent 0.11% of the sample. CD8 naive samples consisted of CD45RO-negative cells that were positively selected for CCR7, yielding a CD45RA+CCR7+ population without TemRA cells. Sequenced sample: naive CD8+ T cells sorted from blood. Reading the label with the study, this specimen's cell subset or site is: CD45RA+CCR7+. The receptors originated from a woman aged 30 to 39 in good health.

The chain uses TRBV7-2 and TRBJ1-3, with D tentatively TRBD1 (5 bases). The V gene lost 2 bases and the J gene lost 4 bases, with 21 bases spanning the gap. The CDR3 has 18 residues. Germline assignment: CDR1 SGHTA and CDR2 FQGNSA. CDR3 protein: CASSLWGPGGLEGNTIYF. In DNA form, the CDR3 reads TGTGCCAGCAGCTTATGGGGCCCCGGGGGGTTGGAAGGAAACACCATATATTTT. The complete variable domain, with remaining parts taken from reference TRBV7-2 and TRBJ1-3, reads GAGVSQSPSNKVTEKGKDVELRCDPISGHTALYWYRQSLGQGLEFLIYFQGNSAPDKSGLPSDRFSAERTGGSVSTLTIQRTQQEDSAVYLCASSLWGPGGLEGNTIYFGEGSWLTVV.

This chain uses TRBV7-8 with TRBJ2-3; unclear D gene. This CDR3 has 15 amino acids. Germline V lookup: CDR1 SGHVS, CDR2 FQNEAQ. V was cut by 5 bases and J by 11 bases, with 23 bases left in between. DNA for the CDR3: TGTGCCAGCAGCCCCCGACCTTATTTTGGGGTGGGGCAGTATTTT. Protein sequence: CASSPRPYFGVGQYF.